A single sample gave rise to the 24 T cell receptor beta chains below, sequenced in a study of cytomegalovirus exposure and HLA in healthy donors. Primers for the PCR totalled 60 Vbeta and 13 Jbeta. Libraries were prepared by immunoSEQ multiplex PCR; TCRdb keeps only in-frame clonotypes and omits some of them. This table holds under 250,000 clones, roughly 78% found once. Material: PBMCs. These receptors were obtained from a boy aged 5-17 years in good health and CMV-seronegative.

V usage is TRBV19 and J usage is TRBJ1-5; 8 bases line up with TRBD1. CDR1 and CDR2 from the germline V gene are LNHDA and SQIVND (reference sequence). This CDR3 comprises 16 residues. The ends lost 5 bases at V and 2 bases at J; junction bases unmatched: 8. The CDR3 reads CASSRQTGEGNQPQHF. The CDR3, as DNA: TGTGCCAGTAGTCGTCAGACAGGGGAGGGCAATCAGCCCCAGCATTTT.

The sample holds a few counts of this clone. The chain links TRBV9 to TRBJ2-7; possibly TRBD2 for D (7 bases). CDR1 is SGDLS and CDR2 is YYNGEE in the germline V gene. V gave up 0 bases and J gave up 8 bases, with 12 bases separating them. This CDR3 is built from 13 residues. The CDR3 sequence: CASSVGRGTQQYF. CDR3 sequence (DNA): TGTGCCAGCAGCGTAGGGCGGGGGACACAGCAGTACTTC.

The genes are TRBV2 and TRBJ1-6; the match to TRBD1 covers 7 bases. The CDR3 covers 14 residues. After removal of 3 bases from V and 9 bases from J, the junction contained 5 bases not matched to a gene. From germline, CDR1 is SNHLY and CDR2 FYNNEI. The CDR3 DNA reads TGTGCCAGCAGTGAGAGAGGGGGCGGTTCACCCCTCCACTTT. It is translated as CASSERGGGSPLHF.

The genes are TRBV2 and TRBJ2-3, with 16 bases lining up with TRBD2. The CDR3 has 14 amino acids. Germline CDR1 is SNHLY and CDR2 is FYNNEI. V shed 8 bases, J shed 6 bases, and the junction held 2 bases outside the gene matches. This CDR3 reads CASGTSGGEDTQYF. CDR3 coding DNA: TGTGCCAGCGGGACTAGCGGGGGGGAGGATACGCAGTATTTT.

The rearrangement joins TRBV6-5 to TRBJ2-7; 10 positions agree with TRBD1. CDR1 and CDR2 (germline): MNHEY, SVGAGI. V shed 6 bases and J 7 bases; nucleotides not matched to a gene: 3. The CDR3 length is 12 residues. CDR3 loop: CASSRGQGEQYF. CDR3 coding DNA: TGTGCCAGCAGCCGGGGACAGGGGGAGCAGTACTTC.

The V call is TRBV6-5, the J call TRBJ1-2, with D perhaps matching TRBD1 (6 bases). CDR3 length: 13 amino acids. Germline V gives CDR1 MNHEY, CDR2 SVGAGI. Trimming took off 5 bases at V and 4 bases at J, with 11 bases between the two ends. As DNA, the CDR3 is TGTGCCAGCAGTACAGGGACGATCTATGGCTACACCTTC. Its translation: CASSTGTIYGYTF.

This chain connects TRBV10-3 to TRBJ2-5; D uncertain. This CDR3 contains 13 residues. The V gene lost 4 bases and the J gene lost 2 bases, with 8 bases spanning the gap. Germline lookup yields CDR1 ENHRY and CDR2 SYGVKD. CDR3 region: CAISVQVQETQYF. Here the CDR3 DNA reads TGTGCCATCAGTGTCCAGGTACAAGAGACCCAGTACTTC.

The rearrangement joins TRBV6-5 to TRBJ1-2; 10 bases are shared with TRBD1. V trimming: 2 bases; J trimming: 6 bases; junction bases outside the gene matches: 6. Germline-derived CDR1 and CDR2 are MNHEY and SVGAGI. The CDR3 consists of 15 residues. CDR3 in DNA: TGTGCCAGCAGTTACACCCGGACAGGGGGAAATGGCTACACCTTC. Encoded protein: CASSYTRTGGNGYTF.

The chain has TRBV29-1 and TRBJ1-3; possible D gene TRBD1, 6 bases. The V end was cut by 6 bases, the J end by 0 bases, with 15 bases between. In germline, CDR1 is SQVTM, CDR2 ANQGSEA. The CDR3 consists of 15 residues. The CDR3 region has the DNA TGCAGCGTGGTAGGGGGAACAACCTCTGGAAACACCATATATTTT. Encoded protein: CSVVGGTTSGNTIYF.

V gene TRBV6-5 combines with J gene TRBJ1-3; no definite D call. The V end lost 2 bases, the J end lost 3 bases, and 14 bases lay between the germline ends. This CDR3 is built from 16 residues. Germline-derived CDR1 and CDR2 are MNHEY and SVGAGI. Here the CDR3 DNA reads TGTGCCAGCAGTTACCTGTTTAACACCCTTGGAAACACCATATATTTT. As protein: CASSYLFNTLGNTIYF.

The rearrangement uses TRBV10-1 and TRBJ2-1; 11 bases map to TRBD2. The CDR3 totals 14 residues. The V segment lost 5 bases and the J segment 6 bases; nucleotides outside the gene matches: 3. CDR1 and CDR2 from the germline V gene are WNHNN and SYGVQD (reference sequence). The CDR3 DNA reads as TGCGCCAGCAGTACTAGCGGGGGTCTCAATGAGCAGTTCTTC. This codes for CASSTSGGLNEQFF.

This chain's CDR3 is CASSLGYLAGGFYEQYF. As DNA, the CDR3 is TGTGCCAGCAGCTTGGGCTACCTAGCGGGAGGTTTTTACGAGCAGTACTTC. The chain recombines TRBV5-4 with TRBJ2-7; 11 nucleotides match TRBD2. CDR1 is SGHNT and CDR2 is YYREEE in the germline V gene (reference sequence). The ends lost 0 bases at V and 4 bases at J; junction bases unmatched: 9. There are 17 residues in the CDR3.

CDR3 sequence: CAINSVGEKLFF. CDR3 nucleotides: TGTGCCATTAACTCTGTCGGGGAAAAACTGTTTTTT. The chain combines TRBV6-1 with TRBJ1-4; D is ambiguous. Germline loops: CDR1 MNHNS, CDR2 SASEGT. The CDR3 consists of 12 residues. The V and J ends lost 10 bases and 8 bases respectively, with 14 bases between them.

The CDR3 region is CASGYRGGYGYTF. For the CDR3, the DNA is TGTGCCAGCGGCTACAGGGGTGGCTATGGCTACACCTTC. This chain uses TRBV6-5 with TRBJ1-2, with TRBD1 matching over 7 bases. The CDR3 has 13 residues. Germline CDR1 is MNHEY and CDR2 is SVGAGI. V lost 8 bases, J lost 4 bases, and 7 bases stayed unmatched.

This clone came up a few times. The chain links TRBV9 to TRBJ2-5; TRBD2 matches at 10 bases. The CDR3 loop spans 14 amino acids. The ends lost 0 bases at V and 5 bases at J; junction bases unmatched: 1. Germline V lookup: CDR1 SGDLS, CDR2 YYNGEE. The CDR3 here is CASSVASGSETQYF. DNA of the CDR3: TGTGCCAGCAGCGTAGCTAGCGGGAGTGAGACCCAGTACTTC.

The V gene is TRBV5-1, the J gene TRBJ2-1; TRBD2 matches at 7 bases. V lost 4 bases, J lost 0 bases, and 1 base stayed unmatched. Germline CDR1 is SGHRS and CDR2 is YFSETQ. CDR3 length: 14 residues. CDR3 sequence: CASSRDYSYNEQFF. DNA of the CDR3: TGCGCCAGCAGCCGGGACTACTCCTACAATGAGCAGTTCTTC.

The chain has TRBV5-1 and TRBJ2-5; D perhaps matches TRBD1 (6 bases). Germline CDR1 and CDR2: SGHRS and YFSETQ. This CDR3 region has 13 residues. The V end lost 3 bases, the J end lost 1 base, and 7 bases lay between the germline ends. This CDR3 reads CASSSTGQETQYF. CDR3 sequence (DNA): TGCGCCAGCAGCTCGACAGGCCAAGAGACCCAGTACTTC.

As DNA, the CDR3 is TGTGCCAGCAGTTTCAATTCGGGAGAGCCAGATACGCAGTATTTT. Translation gives CASSFNSGEPDTQYF. The rearrangement uses TRBV27 and TRBJ2-3, with D perhaps TRBD2 (6 bases). V shed 3 bases and J shed 4 bases, with 14 bases lying between them. Germline CDR1 and CDR2: MNHEY and SMNVEV (reference sequence). The CDR3 has 15 residues.

The CDR3 nucleotides are TGTGCCAGCATCCGCAGGGGTCTAACCTACGAGCAGTACTTC. It is translated as CASIRRGLTYEQYF. The chain has TRBV2 and TRBJ2-7; tentatively, D is TRBD1 (6 bases). The V gene's germline CDR1 is SNHLY and CDR2 FYNNEI. V was pared by 7 bases and J by 2 bases, with 15 bases between. This CDR3 spans 14 amino acids.

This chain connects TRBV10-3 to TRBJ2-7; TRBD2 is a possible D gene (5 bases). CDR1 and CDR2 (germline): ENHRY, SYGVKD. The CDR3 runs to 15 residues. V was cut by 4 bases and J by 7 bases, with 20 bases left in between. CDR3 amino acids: CAISGPRLPSGEQYF. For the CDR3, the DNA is TGTGCCATCAGTGGCCCGAGGCTACCCTCGGGGGAGCAGTACTTC.

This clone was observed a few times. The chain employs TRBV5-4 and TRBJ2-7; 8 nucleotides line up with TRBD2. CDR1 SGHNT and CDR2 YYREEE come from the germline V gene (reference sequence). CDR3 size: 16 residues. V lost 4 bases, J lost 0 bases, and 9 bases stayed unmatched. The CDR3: CASSGLTGGVSYEQYF. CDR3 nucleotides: TGTGCCAGCAGCGGTTTAACGGGAGGGGTCTCCTACGAGCAGTACTTC. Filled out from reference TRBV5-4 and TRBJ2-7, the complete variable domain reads ETGVTQSPTHLIKTRGQQVTLRCSSQSGHNTVSWYQQALGQGPQFIFQYYREEENGRGNFPPRFSGLQFPNYSSELNVNALELDDSALYLCASSGLTGGVSYEQYFGPGTRLTVT.

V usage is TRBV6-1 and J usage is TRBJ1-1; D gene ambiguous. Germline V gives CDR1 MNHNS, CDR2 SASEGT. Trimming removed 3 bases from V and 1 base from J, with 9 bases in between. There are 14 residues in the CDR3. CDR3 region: CASSEVSGNTEAFF. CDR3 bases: TGTGCCAGCAGTGAGGTTTCAGGGAACACTGAAGCTTTCTTT.

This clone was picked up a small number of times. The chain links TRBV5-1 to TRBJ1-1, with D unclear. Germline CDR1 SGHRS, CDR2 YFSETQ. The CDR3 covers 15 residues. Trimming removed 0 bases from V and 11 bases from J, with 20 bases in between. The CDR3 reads CASSLGATSERAAFF. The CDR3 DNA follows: TGCGCCAGCAGCTTGGGTGCGACATCGGAACGCGCGGCTTTCTTT.

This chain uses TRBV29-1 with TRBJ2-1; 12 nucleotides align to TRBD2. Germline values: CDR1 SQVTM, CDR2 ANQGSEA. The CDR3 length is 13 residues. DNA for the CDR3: TGCAGTACTACGGGGTCTAGCGGGAGGGCGGGGTTCTTC. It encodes CSTTGSSGRAGFF.